This TCR beta chain was captured in a study of type 1 regulatory T cells. Study information: T-allo10 is a Tr1-enriched, alloantigen-specific CD4 T cell product made in vitro.

With respect to this clonotype: Its specificity is not known.

Via MiXCR, TCRdb re-called the reads, giving one row per CDR3 protein. The table has tens of thousands of distinct CDR3 sequences, roughly two thirds seen once. Looked up from germline, CDR1 is SGHAT and CDR2 is FQDESV (reference sequence). V was trimmed by 5 bases and J by 0 bases, leaving 14 bases between them. CDR3 length: 15 residues. Sequencing was done on a sample of cultured non-Tr1 T cells, either the whole culture or a sorted T cell fraction (not recorded which). This TCR was recovered from a human donor in good health. The chain recombines TRBV11-1 with TRBJ2-7; possibly TRBD1 or TRBD2 for D (5 bases each). The CDR3 spells CASSTGPSYSYEQYF. In DNA, the CDR3 is TGTGCCAGCAGCACGGGACCGAGCTACTCCTACGAGCAGTACTTC.